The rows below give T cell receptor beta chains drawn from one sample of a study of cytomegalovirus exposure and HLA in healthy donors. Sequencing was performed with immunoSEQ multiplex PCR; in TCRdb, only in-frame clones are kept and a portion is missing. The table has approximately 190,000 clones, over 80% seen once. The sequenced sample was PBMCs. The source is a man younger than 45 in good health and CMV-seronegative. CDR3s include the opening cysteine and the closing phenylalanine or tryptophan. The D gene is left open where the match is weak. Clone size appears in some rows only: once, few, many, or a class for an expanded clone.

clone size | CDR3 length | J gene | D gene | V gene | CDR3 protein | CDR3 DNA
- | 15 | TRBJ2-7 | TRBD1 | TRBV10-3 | CAISNRDRSSYEQYF | TGTGCCATCAGTAACCGGGACAGATCTAGCTACGAGCAGTACTTC
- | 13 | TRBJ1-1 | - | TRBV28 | CASTIEVGSEAFF | TGTGCCAGCACCATTGAGGTTGGCTCTGAAGCTTTCTTT
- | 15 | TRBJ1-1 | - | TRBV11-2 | CASSSRGQTNTEAFF | TGTGCCAGCAGTTCGAGAGGTCAGACGAACACTGAAGCTTTCTTT
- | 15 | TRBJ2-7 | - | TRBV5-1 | CASSLEGGFTYEQYF | TGCGCCAGCAGCTTGGAAGGGGGTTTCACCTACGAGCAGTACTTC
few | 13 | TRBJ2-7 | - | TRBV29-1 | CSVLSSSSYEQYF | TGCAGCGTGCTGTCGTCCAGCTCCTACGAGCAGTACTTC
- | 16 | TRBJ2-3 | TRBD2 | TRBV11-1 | CASHEGTSGYTDTQYF | TGTGCCAGCCACGAGGGGACTAGCGGCTACACAGATACGCAGTATTTT
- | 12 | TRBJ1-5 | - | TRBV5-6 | CASSLGLEPQHF | TGTGCCAGCAGCTTGGGTCTCGAGCCCCAGCATTTT
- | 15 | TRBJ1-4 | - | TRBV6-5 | CASSYLGQGYEKLFF | TGTGCCAGCAGTTATCTGGGACAAGGATATGAAAAACTGTTTTTT
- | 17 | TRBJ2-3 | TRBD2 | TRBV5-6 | CASSLSWTSGATDTQYF | TGTGCCAGCTCCCTATCTTGGACTAGCGGAGCCACAGATACGCAGTATTTT
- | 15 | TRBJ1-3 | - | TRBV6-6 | CASSQGPSSGNTIYF | TGTGCCAGCAGTCAGGGTCCTAGCTCTGGAAACACCATATATTTT
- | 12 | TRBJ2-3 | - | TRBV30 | CAWSHKPDTQYF | TGTGCCTGGAGCCACAAACCAGATACGCAGTATTTT
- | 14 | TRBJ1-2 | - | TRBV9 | CASSGQEFLGGYTF | TGTGCCAGCAGCGGACAGGAATTTTTAGGTGGCTACACCTTC
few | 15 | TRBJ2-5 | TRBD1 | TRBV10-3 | CATLHPTGGQETQYF | TGTGCCACCCTACACCCAACAGGGGGGCAAGAGACCCAGTACTTC
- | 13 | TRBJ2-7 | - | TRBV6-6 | CASSPPGFYEQYF | TGTGCCAGCAGTCCACCGGGGTTCTACGAGCAGTACTTC
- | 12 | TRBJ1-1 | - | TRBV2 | CASSVGGTEAFF | TGTGCCAGCAGTGTCGGGGGGACTGAAGCTTTCTTT
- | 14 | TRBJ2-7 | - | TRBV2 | CASTAQGLSYEQYF | TGTGCCAGCACAGCACAGGGCCTCTCCTACGAGCAGTACTTC
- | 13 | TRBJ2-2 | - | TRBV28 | CASRLLTPGELFF | TGTGCCAGCAGACTCCTAACTCCCGGGGAGCTGTTTTTT
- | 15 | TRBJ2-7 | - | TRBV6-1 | CASSPVRGFAYEQYF | TGTGCCAGCAGTCCCGTGCGGGGATTTGCCTACGAGCAGTACTTC
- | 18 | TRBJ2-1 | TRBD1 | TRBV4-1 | CASSQGWGQMSSYNEQFF | TGCGCCAGCAGCCAAGGGTGGGGACAGATGAGCTCCTACAATGAGCAGTTCTTC
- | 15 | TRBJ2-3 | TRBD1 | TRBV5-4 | CASRLGQGARDTQYF | TGTGCCAGCAGGTTAGGACAGGGGGCGCGGGATACGCAGTATTTT
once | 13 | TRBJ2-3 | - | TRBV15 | CATSRDRGGTQYF | TGTGCCACCAGCAGAGATAGGGGGGGTACGCAGTATTTT
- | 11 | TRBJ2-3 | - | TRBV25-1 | CASSSGVAQYF | TGTGCCAGCAGTTCAGGGGTGGCGCAGTATTTT
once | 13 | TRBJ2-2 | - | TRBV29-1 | CSVVGENTGELFF | TGCAGCGTTGTAGGGGAGAACACCGGGGAGCTGTTTTTT
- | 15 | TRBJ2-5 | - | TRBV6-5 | CASSYSRGSQETQYF | TGTGCCAGCAGTTACTCGAGGGGGTCCCAAGAGACCCAGTACTTC
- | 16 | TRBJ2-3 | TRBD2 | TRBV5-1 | CASSSSGRTSTDTQYF | TGCGCCAGCAGCTCTAGCGGGAGGACTAGCACAGATACGCAGTATTTT
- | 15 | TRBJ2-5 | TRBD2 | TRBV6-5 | CASTPYWAGEETQYF | TGTGCCAGCACTCCCTACTGGGCGGGAGAAGAGACCCAGTACTTC
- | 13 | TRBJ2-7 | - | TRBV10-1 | CASRGSTTYEQYF | TGCGCCAGCAGGGGGAGTACTACCTACGAGCAGTACTTC
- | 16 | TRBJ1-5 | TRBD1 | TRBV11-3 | CASSLGTGGSNQPQHF | TGTGCCAGCAGCTTGGGGACAGGGGGAAGCAATCAGCCCCAGCATTTT
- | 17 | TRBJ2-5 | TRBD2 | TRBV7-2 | CASSFTGLAVTQETQYF | TGTGCCAGCAGCTTCACGGGACTAGCGGTGACACAAGAGACCCAGTACTTC
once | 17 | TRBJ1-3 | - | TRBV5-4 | CASSEGLGGYSGNTIYF | TGTGCCAGCAGCGAGGGTTTGGGGGGATACTCTGGAAACACCATATATTTT
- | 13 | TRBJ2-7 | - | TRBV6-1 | CASSDLFRYEQYF | TGTGCCAGCAGTGACTTATTCCGGTACGAGCAGTACTTC
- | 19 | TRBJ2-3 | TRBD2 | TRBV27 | CASRDPTSGELFSADTQYF | TGTGCCAGCAGGGACCCCACTAGCGGGGAATTGTTTTCGGCAGATACGCAGTATTTT
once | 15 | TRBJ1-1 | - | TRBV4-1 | CASSASGAWATEAFF | TGCGCCAGCAGCGCAAGCGGGGCCTGGGCGACTGAAGCTTTCTTT
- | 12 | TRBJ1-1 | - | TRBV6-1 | CASTPGQPGAFF | TGTGCCAGCACCCCCGGACAGCCAGGGGCTTTCTTT
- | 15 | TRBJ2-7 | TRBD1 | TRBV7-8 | CASSIPTGEISEQYF | TGTGCCAGCAGCATACCTACAGGGGAAATTTCGGAGCAGTACTTC
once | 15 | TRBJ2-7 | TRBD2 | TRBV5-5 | CASSLVLAGRYEQYF | TGTGCCAGCAGCTTGGTATTAGCGGGAAGGTACGAGCAGTACTTC
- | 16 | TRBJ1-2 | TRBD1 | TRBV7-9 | CASSLRGTGASYGYTF | TGTGCCAGCAGCTTACGAGGGACAGGGGCGAGCTATGGCTACACCTTC
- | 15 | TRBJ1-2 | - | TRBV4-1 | CASSQDEQILYGYTF | TGCGCCAGCAGCCAAGATGAACAGATCCTATATGGCTACACCTTC
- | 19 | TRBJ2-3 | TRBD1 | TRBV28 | CASSHPRPSGQGAADTQYF | TGTGCCAGCAGCCATCCCCGACCGTCCGGACAGGGGGCCGCAGATACGCAGTATTTT
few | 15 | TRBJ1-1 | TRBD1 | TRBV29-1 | CSVMGTGGLNTEAFF | TGCAGCGTTATGGGGACAGGGGGCTTGAACACTGAAGCTTTCTTT
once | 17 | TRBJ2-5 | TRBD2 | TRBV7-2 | CATKQNPGLAVQETQYF | TGTGCCACCAAGCAGAATCCTGGACTAGCGGTCCAAGAGACCCAGTACTTC
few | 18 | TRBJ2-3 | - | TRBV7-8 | CASSLPDSIRRGTDTQYF | TGTGCCAGCAGCTTACCCGACTCTATCCGTAGAGGCACAGATACGCAGTATTTT
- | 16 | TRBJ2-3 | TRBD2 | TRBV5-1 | CASSSVAGTRPDTQYF | TGCGCCAGCAGCTCCGTAGCGGGGACAAGACCAGATACGCAGTATTTT
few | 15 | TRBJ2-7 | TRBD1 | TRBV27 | CASSLAGTGWYEQYF | TGTGCCAGCAGTTTAGCCGGGACAGGGTGGTACGAGCAGTACTTC
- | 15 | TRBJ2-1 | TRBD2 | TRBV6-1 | CASLLAGSSYNEQFF | TGTGCCAGTCTCCTAGCGGGCAGCTCCTACAATGAGCAGTTCTTC
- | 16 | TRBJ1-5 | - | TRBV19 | CASTRTLGGGNQPQHF | TGTGCCAGTACCAGGACCCTTGGCGGGGGCAATCAGCCCCAGCATTTT